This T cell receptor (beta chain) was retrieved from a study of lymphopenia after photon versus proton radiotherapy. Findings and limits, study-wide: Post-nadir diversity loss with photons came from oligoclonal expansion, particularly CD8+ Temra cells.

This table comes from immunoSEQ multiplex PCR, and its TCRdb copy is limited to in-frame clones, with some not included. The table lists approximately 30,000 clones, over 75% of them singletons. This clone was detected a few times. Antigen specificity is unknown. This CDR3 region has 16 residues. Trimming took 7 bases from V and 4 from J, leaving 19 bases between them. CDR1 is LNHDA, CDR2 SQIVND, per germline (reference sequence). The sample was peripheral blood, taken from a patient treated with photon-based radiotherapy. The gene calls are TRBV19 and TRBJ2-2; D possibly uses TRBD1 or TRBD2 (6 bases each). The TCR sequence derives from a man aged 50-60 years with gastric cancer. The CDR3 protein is CASTRTRGVSTGELFF. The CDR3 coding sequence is TGTGCCAGTACTCGTACGAGGGGGGTTAGCACCGGGGAGCTGTTTTTT. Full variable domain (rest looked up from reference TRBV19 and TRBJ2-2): DGGITQSPKYLFRKEGQNVTLSCEQNLNHDAMYWYRQDPGQGLRLIYYSQIVNDFQKGDIAEGYSVSREKKESFPLTVTSAQKNPTAFYLCASTRTRGVSTGELFFGEGSRLTVL.